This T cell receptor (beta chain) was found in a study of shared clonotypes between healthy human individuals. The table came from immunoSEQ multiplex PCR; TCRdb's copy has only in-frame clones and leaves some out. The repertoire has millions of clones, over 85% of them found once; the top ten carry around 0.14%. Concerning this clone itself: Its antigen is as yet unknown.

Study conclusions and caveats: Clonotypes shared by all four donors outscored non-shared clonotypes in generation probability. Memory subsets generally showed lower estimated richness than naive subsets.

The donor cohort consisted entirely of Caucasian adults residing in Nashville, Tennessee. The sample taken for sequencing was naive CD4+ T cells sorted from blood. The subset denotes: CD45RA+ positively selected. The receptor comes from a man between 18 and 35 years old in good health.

This CDR3 reads CASSPTGTGVPFF. In nucleotides, the CDR3 is TGTGCCAGCAGTCCGACCGGGACAGGGGTTCCGTTCTTC. V gene TRBV25-1 combines with J gene TRBJ2-1; 10 bases align to TRBD1. CDR1 and CDR2 (germline): MGHDK, SYGVNS. After removal of 5 bases from V and 15 bases from J, the junction contained 10 bases not matched to a gene. The CDR3 contains 13 residues.